The 6 T cell receptor beta chains listed next were all sequenced from one sample in a study. MiXCR, applied by TCRdb to the 5' RACE reads, yields one record per CDR3 protein. The table has around 550 distinct CDR3 sequences, approximately 9% seen once. Sequencing was done on a sample of central memory T cells from blood PBMCs. Subset here: central memory CD4+ T cells. These receptors were taken from a male donor with HIV.

The chain couples TRBV5-5 to TRBJ1-4; D gene unclear. V was trimmed by 6 bases and J by 6 bases, leaving 12 bases between them. The CDR3 consists of 13 residues. Germline V gene sequence: CDR1 SGHKS, CDR2 YYEKEE (reference sequence). DNA of the CDR3: TGTGCCAGCAATTCCCGGACGGATGAAAAACTGTTTTTT. Amino acids: CASNSRTDEKLFF.

This chain joins TRBV12-3 or TRBV12-4 and TRBJ1-2, with D maybe TRBD1 (5 bases). The CDR3 is 16 residues long. Between the trimmed V and J ends, which lost 7 bases and 3 bases, there was a span of 21 bases. The CDR3 region is CASTSGGANGDYGYTF. In DNA, the CDR3 is TGTGCCAGCACTTCAGGCGGGGCAAATGGAGACTATGGCTACACCTTC.

The chain couples TRBV7-1 to TRBJ2-1, with a weak D call TRBD1 (6 bases). TRBV7-1 is placed among ORFs of uncertain function. Trimming stripped 3 bases from V and 4 bases from J, with 10 bases between. The CDR3 is 14 amino acids. CDR3 protein: CASSSRDIYNEQFF. CDR3 in DNA: TGTGCCAGCAGCTCCCGGGACATATACAATGAGCAGTTCTTC.

Only a few counts were recorded for this clonotype. The J gene is TRBJ2-1, the V gene TRBV6-2 or TRBV6-3; D unclear. The CDR3 is 13 residues long. Per the germline V gene, CDR1 is MNHEY and CDR2 is SVGEGT. V lost 0 bases to trimming and J lost 5 bases, with 5 bases between them. CDR3 coding DNA: TGTGCCAGCAGTTACTCGGCGGACAATGAGCAGTTCTTC. It specifies CASSYSADNEQFF.

This clonotype appeared a few times. V is TRBV27 and J is TRBJ2-3; D gene uncertain. Trimming left V 8 bases short and J 4 bases short, with 10 bases between. The CDR3 extends over 12 amino acids. CDR1 and CDR2 from the germline V gene are MNHEY and SMNVEV (reference sequence). The CDR3 coding sequence is TGTGCCAGCGCAAGGGCGGCAGATACGCAGTATTTT. Residues: CASARAADTQYF.

The chain is built from TRBV15 and TRBJ1-5; tentatively, D is TRBD1 (5 bases). The CDR3 loop spans 12 amino acids. Trimming stripped 1 base from V and 9 bases from J, with 7 bases between. Germline V gene lookup returns CDR1 LNHNV and CDR2 YYDKDF (reference sequence). CDR3 nucleotide sequence: TGTGCCACCAGCAGAGGGGGCGGGCCCCAGCATTTT. It encodes CATSRGGGPQHF.